This T cell receptor beta chain stems from a study of blood T cells in healthy people across ages. Germline loops: CDR1 SQVTM, CDR2 ANQGSEA. This CDR3 spans 13 amino acids. V was clipped by 4 bases and J by 4 bases, with 12 bases between them. A sample-barcoded 5' primer and a J-beta primer mix were used in a second PCR of about 7 to 12 cycles. TCRdb passed the 5' RACE reads through MiXCR, listing each CDR3 protein once. The table lists approximately 800,000 distinct CDR3 sequences, roughly three fifths of them singletons. The V call is TRBV29-1, the J call TRBJ2-3; D not resolved. Sample: blood. This TCR derives from a man aged 40-49 years in good health. In nucleotides, the CDR3 is TGCAGCGTTGGGACCCTAGGACCAGATACGCAGTATTTT. Its protein is CSVGTLGPDTQYF.